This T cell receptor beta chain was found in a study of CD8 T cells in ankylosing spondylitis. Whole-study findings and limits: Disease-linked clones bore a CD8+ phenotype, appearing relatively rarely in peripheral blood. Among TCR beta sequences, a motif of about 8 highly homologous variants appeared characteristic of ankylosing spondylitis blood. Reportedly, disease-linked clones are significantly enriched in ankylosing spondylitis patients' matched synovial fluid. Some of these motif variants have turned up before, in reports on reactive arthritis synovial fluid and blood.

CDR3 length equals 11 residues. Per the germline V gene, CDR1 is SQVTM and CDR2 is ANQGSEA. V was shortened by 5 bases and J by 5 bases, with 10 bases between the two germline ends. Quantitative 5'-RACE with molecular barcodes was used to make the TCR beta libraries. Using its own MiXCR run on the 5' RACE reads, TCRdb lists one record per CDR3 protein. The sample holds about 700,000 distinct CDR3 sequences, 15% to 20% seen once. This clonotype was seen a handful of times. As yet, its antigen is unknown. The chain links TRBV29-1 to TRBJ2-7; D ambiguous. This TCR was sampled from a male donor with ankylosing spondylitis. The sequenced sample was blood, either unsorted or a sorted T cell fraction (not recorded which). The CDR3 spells CSVTLFDEQYF. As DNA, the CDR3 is TGCAGCGTTACTCTGTTTGACGAGCAGTACTTC.